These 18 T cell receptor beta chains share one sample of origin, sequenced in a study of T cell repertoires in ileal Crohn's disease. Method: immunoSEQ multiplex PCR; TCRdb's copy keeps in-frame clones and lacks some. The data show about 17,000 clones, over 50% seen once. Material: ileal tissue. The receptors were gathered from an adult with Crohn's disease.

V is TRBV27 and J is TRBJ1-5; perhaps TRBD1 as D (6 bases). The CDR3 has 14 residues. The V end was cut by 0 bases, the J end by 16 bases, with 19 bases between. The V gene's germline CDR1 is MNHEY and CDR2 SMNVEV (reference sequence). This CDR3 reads CASSLSRQVSIFHF. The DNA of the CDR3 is TGTGCCAGCAGTTTATCCCGACAGGTATCGATCTTTCATTTT.

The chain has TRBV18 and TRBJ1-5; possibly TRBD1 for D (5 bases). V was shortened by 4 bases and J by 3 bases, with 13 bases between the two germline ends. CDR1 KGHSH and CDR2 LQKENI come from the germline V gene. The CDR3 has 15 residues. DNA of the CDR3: TGTGCCAGCTCACACATCGACAGCTTCAATCAGCCCCAGCATTTT. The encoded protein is CASSHIDSFNQPQHF.

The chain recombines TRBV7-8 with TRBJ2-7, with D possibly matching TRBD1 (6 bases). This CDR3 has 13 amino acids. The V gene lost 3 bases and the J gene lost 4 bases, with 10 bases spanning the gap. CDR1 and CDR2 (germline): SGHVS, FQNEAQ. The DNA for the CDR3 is TGTGCCAGCAGCTTCAACAGGGCGTACGAGCAGTACTTC. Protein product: CASSFNRAYEQYF.

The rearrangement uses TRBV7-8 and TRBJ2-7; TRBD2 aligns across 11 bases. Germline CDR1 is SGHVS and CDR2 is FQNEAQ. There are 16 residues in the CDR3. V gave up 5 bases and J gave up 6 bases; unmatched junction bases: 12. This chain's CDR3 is CASSPVSGRAGREQYF. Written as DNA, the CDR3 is TGTGCCAGCAGCCCCGTTAGCGGGAGGGCGGGTCGCGAGCAGTACTTC. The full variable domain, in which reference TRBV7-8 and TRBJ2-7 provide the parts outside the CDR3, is GAGVSQSPRYKVAKRGQDVALRCDPISGHVSLFWYQQALGQGPEFLTYFQNEAQLDKSGLPSDRFFAERPEGSVSTLKIQRTQQEDSAVYLCASSPVSGRAGREQYFGPGTRLTVT.

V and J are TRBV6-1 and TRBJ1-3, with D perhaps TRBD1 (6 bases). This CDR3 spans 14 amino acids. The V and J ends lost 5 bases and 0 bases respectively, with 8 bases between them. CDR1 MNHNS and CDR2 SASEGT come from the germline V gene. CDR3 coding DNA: TGTGCCAGCAGTTTGGACAGCTCTGGAAACACCATATATTTT. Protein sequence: CASSLDSSGNTIYF.

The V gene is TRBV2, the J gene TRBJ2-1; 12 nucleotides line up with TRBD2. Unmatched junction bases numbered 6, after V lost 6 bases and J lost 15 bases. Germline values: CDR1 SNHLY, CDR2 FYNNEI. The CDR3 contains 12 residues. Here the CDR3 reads CASRPSGRAAFF. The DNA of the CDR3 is TGTGCCAGCAGACCTAGCGGGAGGGCCGCGTTCTTC.

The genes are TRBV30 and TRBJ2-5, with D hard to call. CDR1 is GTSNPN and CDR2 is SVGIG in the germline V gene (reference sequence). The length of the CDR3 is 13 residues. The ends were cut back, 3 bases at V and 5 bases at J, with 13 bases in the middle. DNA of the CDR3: TGTGCCTGGAGGGCCCCGGGTAGCGAGACCCAGTACTTC. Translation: CAWRAPGSETQYF.

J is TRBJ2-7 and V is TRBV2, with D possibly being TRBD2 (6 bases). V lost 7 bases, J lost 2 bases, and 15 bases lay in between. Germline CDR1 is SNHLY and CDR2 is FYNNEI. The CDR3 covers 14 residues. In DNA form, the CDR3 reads TGTGCCAGCAACCTAGCTAGCGTTACCTACGAGCAGTACTTC. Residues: CASNLASVTYEQYF. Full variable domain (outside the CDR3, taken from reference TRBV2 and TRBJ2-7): EPEVTQTPSHQVTQMGQEVILRCVPISNHLYFYWYRQILGQKVEFLVSFYNNEISEKSEIFDDQFSVERPDGSNFTLKIRSTKLEDSAMYFCASNLASVTYEQYFGPGTRLTVT.

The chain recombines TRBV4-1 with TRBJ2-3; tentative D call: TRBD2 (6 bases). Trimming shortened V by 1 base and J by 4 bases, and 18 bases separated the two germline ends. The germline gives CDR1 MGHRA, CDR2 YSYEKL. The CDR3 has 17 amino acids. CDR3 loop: CASSQALRAGTSDTQYF. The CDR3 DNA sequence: TGCGCCAGCAGCCAAGCTCTTCGCGCAGGGACTTCAGATACGCAGTATTTT.

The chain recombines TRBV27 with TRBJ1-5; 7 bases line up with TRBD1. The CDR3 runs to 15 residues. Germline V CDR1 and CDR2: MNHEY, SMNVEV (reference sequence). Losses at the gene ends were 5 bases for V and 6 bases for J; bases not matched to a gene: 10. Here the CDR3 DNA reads TGTGCCAGCAGTCCCCTCCCGGAGGGGGCTCAGCCCCAGCATTTT. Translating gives CASSPLPEGAQPQHF.

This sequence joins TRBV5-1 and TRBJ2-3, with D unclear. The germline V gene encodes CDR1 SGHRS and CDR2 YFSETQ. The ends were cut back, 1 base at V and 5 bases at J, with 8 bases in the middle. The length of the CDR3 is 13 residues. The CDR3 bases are TGCGCCAGCAGCTTGCTAGTCCGAGATACGCAGTATTTT. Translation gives CASSLLVRDTQYF.

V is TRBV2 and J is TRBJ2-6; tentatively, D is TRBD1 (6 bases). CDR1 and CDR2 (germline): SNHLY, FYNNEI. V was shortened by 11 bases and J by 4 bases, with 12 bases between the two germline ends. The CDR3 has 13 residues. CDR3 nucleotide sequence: TGTGCCTTCAACAGGGTCGGGGCCAACGTCCTGACTTTC. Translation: CAFNRVGANVLTF.

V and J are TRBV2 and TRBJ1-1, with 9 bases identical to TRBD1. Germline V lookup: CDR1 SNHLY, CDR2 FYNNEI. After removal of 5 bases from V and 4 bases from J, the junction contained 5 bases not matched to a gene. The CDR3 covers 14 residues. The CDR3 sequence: CASSIQGAGTEAFF. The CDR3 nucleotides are TGTGCCAGCAGTATACAGGGGGCTGGCACTGAAGCTTTCTTT. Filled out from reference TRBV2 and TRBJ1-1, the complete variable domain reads EPEVTQTPSHQVTQMGQEVILRCVPISNHLYFYWYRQILGQKVEFLVSFYNNEISEKSEIFDDQFSVERPDGSNFTLKIRSTKLEDSAMYFCASSIQGAGTEAFFGQGTRLTVV.

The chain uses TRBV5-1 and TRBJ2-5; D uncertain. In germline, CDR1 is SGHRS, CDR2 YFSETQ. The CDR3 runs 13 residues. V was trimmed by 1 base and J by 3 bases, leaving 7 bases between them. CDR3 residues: CASSLFQKETQYF. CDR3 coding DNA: TGCGCCAGCAGCTTGTTCCAGAAAGAGACCCAGTACTTC.

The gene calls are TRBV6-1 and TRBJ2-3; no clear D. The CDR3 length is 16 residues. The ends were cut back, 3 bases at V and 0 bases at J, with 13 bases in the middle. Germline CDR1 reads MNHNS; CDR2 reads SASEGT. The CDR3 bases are TGTGCCAGCAGTGACCCACTCTACCCTAGCACAGATACGCAGTATTTT. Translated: CASSDPLYPSTDTQYF.

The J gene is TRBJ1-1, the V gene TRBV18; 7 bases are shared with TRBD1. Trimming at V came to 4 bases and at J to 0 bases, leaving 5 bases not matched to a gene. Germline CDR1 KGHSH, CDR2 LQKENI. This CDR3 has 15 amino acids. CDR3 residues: CASSRDSRMNTEAFF. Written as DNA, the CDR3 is TGTGCCAGCTCACGGGACAGTAGAATGAACACTGAAGCTTTCTTT.

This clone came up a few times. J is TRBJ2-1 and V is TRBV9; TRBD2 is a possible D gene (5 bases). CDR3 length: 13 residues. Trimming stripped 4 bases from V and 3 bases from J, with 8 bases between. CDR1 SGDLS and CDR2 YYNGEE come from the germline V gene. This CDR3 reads CASSPGVYNEQFF. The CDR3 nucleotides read TGTGCCAGCAGCCCCGGGGTCTACAATGAGCAGTTCTTC.

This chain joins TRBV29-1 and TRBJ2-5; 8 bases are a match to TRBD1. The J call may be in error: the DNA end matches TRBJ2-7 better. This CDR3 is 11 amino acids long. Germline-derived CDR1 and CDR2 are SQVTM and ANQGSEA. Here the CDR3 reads CSVRGTGEQYF. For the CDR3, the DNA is TGCAGCGTCCGAGGGACAGGCGAGCAGTACTTC.